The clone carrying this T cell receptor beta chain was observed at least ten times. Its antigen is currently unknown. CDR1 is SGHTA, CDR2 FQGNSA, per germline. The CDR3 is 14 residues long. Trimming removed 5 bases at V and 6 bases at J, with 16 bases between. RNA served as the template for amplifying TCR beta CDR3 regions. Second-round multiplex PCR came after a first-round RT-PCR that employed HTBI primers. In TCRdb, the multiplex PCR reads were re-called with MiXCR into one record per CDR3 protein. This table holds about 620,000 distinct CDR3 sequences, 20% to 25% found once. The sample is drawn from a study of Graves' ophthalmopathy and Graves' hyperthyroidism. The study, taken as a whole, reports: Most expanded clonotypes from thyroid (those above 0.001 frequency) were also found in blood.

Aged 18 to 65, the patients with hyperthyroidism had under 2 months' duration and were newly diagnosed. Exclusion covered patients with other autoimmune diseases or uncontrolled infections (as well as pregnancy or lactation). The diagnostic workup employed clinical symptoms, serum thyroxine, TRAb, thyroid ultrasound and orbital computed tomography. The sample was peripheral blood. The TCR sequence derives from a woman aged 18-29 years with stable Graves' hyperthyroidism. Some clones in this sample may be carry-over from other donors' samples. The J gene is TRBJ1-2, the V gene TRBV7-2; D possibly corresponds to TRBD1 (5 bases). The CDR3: CASSVLWGGDGYTF. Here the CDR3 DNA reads TGTGCCAGCAGCGTTTTGTGGGGGGGAGATGGCTACACCTTC.